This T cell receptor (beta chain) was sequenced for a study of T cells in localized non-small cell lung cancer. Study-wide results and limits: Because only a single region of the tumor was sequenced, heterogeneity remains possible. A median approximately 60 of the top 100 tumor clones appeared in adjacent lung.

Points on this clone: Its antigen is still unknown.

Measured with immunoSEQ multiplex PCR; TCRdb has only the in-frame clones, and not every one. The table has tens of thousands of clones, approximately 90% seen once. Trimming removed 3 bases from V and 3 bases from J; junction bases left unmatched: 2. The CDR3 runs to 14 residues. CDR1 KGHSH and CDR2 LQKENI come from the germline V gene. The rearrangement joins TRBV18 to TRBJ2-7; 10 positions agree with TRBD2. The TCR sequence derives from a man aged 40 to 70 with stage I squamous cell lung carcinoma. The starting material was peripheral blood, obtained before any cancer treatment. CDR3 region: CASSPGTSVYEQYF. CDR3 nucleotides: TGTGCCAGCTCACCCGGGACTAGCGTCTACGAGCAGTACTTC.